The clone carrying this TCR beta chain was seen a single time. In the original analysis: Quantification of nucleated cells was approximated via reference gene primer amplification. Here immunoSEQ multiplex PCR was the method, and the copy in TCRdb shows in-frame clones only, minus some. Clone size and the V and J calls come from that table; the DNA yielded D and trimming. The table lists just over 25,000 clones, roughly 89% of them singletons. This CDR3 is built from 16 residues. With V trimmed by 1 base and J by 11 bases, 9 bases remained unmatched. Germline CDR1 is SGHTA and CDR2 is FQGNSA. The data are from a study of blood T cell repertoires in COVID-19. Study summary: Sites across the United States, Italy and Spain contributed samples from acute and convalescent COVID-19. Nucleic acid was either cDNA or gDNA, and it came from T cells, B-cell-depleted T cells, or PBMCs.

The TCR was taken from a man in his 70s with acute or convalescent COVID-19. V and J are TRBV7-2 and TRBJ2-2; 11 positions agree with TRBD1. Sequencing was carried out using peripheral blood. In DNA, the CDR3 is TGTGCCAGCAGCTTAGGTTTCCGGACAGGGGGCGAAGAGCTGTTTTTT. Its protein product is CASSLGFRTGGEELFF.